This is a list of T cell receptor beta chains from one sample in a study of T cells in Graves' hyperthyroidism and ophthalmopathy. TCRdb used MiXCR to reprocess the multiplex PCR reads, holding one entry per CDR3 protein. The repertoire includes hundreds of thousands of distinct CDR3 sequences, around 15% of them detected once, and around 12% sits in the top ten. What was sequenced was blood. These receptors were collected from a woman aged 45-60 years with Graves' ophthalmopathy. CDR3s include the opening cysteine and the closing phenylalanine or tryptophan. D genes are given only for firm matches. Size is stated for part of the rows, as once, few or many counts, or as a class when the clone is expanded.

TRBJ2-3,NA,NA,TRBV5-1,TGCGCCAGCAGCTTGGCCCTGGGGTCGGACACAGATACGCAGTATTTT,CASSLALGSDTDTQYF
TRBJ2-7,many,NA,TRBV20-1,TGCAGTGCTAGTCTTTCGCTGGGGGTGGCCTACGAGCAGTACTTC,CSASLSLGVAYEQYF
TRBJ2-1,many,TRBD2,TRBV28,TGTGCCAGCAGTTTTCCCCGGGTATTAGCGGGAGAAAATGAGCAGTTCTTC,CASSFPRVLAGENEQFF
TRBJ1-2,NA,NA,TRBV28,TGTGCCAGCACTCTGGGTGGTGGCTACACCTTC,CASTLGGGYTF
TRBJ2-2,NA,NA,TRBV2,TGTGCCAGCAGTGAAGTCCCAGGTGGCACCGGGGAGCTGGTTTTT,CASSEVPGGTGELVF
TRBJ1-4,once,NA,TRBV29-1,TGCAGCGTTGAAGCTAGGACAACAACTAATGAAAAACTGTTTTTT,CSVEARTTTNEKLFF
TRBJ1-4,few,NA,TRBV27,TGTGCCAGCAGCTCAGTTGCAACTAATGAAAAACTGTTTTTT,CASSSVATNEKLFF
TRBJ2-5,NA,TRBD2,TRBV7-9,TGTGCCAGCAGCATTGGACTAGAAGAGACCCAGTACTTC,CASSIGLEETQYF
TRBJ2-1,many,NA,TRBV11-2,TGTGCCAGCAGCTTAGCGTCAGTTTACAATGAGCAGTTCTTC,CASSLASVYNEQFF
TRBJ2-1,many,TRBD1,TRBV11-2,TGTGCCAGCAGCTGGAGTCCGGGACAGTCCTACAATGAGCAGTTCTTC,CASSWSPGQSYNEQFF